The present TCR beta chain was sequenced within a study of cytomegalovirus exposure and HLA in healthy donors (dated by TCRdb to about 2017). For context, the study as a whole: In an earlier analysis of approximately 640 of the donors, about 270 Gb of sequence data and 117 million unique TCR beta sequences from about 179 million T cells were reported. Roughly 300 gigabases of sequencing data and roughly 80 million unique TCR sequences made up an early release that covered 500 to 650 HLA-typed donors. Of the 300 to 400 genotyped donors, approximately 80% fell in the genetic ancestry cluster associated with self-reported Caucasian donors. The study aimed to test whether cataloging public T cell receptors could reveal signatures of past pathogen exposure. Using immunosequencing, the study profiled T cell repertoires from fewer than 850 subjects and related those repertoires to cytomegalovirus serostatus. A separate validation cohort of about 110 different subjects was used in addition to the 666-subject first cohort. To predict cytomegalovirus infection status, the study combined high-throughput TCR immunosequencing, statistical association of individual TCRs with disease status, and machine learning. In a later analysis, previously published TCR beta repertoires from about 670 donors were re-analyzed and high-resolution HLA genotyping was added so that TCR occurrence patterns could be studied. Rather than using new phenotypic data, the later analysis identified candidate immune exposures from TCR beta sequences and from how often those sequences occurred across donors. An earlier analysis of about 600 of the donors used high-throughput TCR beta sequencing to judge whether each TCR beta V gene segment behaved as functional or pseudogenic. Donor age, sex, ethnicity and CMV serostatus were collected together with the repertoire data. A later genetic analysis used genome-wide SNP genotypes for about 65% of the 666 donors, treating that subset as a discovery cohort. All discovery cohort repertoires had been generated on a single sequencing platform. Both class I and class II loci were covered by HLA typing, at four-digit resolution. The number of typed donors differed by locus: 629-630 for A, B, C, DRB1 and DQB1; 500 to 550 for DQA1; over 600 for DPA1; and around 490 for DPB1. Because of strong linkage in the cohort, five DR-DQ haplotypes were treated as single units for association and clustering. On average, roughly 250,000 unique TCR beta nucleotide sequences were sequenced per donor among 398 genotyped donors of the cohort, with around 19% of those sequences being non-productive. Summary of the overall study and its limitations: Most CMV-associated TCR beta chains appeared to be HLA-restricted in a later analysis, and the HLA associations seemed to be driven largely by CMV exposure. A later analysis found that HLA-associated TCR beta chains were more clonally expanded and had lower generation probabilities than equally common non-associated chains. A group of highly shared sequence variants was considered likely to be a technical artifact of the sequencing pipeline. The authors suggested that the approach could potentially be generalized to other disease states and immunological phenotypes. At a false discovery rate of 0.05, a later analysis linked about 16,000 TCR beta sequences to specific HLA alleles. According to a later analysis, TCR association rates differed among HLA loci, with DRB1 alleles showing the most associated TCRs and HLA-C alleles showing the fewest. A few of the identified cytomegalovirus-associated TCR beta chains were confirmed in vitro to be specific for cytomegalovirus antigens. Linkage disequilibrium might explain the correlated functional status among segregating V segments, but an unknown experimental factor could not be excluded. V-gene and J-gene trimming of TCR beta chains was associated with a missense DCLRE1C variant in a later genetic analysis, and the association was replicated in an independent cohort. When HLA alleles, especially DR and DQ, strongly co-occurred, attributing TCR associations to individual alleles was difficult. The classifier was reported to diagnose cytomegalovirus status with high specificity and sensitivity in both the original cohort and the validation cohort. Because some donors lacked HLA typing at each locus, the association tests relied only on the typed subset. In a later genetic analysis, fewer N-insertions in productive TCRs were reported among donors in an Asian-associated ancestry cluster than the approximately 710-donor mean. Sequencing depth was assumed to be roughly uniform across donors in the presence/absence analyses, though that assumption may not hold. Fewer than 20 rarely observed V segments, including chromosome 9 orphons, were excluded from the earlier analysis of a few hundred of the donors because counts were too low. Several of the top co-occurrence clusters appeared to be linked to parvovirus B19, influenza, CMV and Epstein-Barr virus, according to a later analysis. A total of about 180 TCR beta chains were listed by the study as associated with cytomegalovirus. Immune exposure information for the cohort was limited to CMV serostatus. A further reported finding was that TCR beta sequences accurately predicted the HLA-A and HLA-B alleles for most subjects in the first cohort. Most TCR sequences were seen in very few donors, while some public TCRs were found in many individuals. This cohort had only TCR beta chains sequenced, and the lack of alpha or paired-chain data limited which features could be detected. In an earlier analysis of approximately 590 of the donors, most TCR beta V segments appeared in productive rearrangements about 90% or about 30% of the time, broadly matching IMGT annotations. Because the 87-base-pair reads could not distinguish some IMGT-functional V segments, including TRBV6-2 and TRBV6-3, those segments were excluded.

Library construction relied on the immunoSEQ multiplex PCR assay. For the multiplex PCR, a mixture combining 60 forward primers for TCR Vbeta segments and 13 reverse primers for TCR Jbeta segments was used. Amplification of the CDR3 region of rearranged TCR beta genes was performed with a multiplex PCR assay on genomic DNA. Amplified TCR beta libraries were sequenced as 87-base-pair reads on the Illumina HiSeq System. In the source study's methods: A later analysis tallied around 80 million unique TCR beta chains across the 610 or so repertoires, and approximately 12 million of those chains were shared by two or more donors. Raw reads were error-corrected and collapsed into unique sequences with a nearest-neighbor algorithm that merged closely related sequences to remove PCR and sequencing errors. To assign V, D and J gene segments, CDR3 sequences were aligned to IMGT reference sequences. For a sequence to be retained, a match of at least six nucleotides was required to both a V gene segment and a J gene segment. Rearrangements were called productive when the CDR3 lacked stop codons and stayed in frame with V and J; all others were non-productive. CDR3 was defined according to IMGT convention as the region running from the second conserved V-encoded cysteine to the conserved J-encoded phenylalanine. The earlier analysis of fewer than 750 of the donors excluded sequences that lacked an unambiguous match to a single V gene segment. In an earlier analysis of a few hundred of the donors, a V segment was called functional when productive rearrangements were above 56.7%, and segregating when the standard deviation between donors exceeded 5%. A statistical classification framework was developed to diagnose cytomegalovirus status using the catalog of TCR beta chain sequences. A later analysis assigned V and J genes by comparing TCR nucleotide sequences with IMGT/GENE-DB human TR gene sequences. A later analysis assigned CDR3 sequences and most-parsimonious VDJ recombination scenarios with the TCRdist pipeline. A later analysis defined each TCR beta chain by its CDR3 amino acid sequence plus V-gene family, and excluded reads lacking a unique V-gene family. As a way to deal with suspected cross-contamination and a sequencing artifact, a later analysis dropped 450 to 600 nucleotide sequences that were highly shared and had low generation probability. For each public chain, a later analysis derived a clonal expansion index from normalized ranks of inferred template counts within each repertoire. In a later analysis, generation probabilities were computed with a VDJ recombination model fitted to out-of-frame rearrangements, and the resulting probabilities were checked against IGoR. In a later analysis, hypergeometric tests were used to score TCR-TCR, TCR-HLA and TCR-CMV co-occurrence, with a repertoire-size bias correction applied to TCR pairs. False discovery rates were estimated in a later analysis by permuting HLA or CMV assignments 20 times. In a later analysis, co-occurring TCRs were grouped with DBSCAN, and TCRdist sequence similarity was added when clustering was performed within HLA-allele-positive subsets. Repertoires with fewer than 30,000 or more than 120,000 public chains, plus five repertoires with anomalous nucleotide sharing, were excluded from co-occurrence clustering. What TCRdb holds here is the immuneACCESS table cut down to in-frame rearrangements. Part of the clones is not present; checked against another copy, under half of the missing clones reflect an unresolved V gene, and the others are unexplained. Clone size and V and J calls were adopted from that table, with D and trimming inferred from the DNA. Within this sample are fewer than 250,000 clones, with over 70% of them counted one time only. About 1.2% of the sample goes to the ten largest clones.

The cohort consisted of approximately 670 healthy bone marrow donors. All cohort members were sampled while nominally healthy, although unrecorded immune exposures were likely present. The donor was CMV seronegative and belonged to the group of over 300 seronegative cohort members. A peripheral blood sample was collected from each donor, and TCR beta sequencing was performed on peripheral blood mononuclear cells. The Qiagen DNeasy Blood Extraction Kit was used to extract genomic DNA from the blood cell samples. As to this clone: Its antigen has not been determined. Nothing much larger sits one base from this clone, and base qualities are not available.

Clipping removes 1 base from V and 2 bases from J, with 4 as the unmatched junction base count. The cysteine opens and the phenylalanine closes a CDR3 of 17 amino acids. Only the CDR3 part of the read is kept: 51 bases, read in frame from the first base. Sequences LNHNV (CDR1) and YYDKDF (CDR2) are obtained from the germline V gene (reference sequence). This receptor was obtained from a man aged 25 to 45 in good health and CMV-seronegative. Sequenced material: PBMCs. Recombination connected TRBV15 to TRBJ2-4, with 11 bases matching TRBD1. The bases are TGTGCCACCAGCAGAGCCCGGGACAGGGGGACCAAAAACATTCAGTACTTC. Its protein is CATSRARDRGTKNIQYF.